The 27 T cell receptor beta chains listed next were all sequenced from one sample in a study of blood T cell repertoires in COVID-19. Libraries were prepared by immunoSEQ multiplex PCR; TCRdb keeps only in-frame clonotypes and omits some of them. This sample carries a few hundred thousand clones, around 90% of them seen once, and the ten largest clones take around 0.97%. Sequenced sample: peripheral blood. The receptors come from a woman aged 40-49 years with COVID-19, enrolled during active disease.

The V and J genes are TRBV29-1 and TRBJ2-5; D might be TRBD1 (5 bases). Looked up from germline, CDR1 is SQVTM and CDR2 is ANQGSEA. This CDR3 has 13 residues. V shed 5 bases and J shed 5 bases, with 15 bases lying between them. The DNA for the CDR3 is TGCAGCGTTCCGGCCACAGGATTGGAGACCCAGTACTTC. Encoded protein: CSVPATGLETQYF.

This rearrangement joins TRBV19 to TRBJ2-1; D might be TRBD2 (6 bases). The CDR3 length is 17 residues. V shed 0 bases and J shed 1 base, with 13 bases lying between them. Germline loops: CDR1 LNHDA, CDR2 SQIVND (reference sequence). The CDR3, as DNA: TGTGCCAGTAGTATAGAGCGGGGACTGAGATCCTACAATGAGCAGTTCTTC. Amino acids: CASSIERGLRSYNEQFF.

The V gene is TRBV4-2, the J gene TRBJ2-3; 15 positions agree with TRBD2. The V gene end was trimmed by 3 bases and the J gene end by 4 bases; junction bases not matched to a gene: 5. Looked up from germline, CDR1 is LGHNA and CDR2 is YNFKEQ. This CDR3 is built from 17 residues. In nucleotides, the CDR3 is TGTGCCAGCAGCCAGTCAGGACTAGCGGGGGGGCCAGATACGCAGTATTTT. It yields the protein CASSQSGLAGGPDTQYF.

The genes are TRBV6-4 and TRBJ2-3; 7 nucleotides match TRBD2. V lost 4 bases and J lost 4; bases outside the gene matches: 8. This CDR3 has 15 residues. Germline lookup yields CDR1 MRHNA and CDR2 SNTAGT. The CDR3 here is CASSAGAGAADTQYF. Here the CDR3 DNA reads TGTGCCAGCAGTGCCGGGGCGGGAGCGGCAGATACGCAGTATTTT.

This clone appeared once. The gene calls are TRBV9 and TRBJ2-1; 10 positions agree with TRBD1. Unmatched junction bases numbered 13, after V lost 0 bases and J lost 1 base. CDR1 is SGDLS and CDR2 is YYNGEE in the germline V gene. The CDR3 consists of 20 residues. For the CDR3, the DNA is TGTGCCAGCAGCGTAGCGATATTGGGGACAGGGGAAGGGTCCTACAATGAGCAGTTCTTC. Amino acids: CASSVAILGTGEGSYNEQFF.

The chain employs TRBV11-3 and TRBJ2-1; 7 nucleotides align to TRBD2. CDR3 size: 14 residues. Germline CDR1 SGHNT, CDR2 YENEEA. The junction had 6 bases not matched to a gene; V was cut back by 6 bases and J by 4 bases. CDR3 amino acids: CASSLAADYNEQFF. The CDR3 bases are TGTGCCAGCAGTCTAGCGGCAGATTACAATGAGCAGTTCTTC.

The count of this clone is one. The chain is built from TRBV19 and TRBJ1-5, with D hard to call. Trimming took 3 bases from V and 2 from J, leaving 11 bases between them. The CDR3 totals 15 residues. The germline V gene encodes CDR1 LNHDA and CDR2 SQIVND (reference sequence). The CDR3 DNA reads TGTGCCAGTAGTATGGAGGGTCCCCGCAATCAGCCCCAGCATTTT. This encodes CASSMEGPRNQPQHF.

This clone was detected only once. This sequence joins TRBV28 and TRBJ1-5; 7 nucleotides line up with TRBD1. Per germline, CDR1 MDHEN and CDR2 SYDVKM. There are 15 residues in the CDR3. V lost 5 bases and J lost 3; bases outside the gene matches: 7. In DNA, the CDR3 is TGTGCCAGCAGTGCCGCAGGGGGTGACAATCAGCCCCAGCATTTT. Translated: CASSAAGGDNQPQHF.

J is TRBJ2-6 and V is TRBV5-1; 12 bases fit TRBD2. V trimming: 5 bases; J trimming: 2 bases; junction bases outside the gene matches: 8. Germline CDR1 reads SGHRS; CDR2 reads YFSETQ. The CDR3 is made up of 18 amino acids. CDR3 nucleotides: TGCGCCAGCAGTCCCAGACTAGCGGGGGAGGCTGGGGCCAACGTCCTGACTTTC. This codes for CASSPRLAGEAGANVLTF. The full variable domain, rest sourced from reference TRBV5-1 and TRBJ2-6, is KAGVTQTPRYLIKTRGQQVTLSCSPISGHRSVSWYQQTPGQGLQFLFEYFSETQRNKGNFPGRFSGRQFSNSRSEMNVSTLELGDSALYLCASSPRLAGEAGANVLTFGAGSRLTVL.

V gene TRBV7-9 combines with J gene TRBJ1-1; D gene ambiguous. The CDR3 spans 15 residues. Looked up from germline, CDR1 is SEHNR and CDR2 is FQNEAQ (reference sequence). The V end was cut by 2 bases, the J end by 9 bases, with 19 bases between. CDR3 DNA: TGTGCCAGCAGCTTACTTGGGAGTCCCATACCTCAAGCTTTCTTT. It is translated as CASSLLGSPIPQAFF.

The chain is built from TRBV7-2 and TRBJ1-2; D is perhaps TRBD1 (5 bases). This CDR3 has 14 amino acids. V shed 0 bases and J shed 8 bases, with 13 bases lying between them. Germline assignment: CDR1 SGHTA and CDR2 FQGNSA. CDR3 in DNA: TGTGCCAGCAGCTTAGCCGGGGGGTCGTACGGCTACACCTTC. Residues: CASSLAGGSYGYTF.

The rearrangement links TRBV19 to TRBJ2-5; D perhaps matches TRBD2 (7 bases). The CDR3 sequence is 14 residues long. With 8 bases removed from V and 6 bases from J, the gap between germline ends came to 19 bases. The germline CDR1 and CDR2 sequences are LNHDA and SQIVND (reference sequence). Here the CDR3 reads CASHPAGAVKTQYF. Written as DNA, the CDR3 is TGTGCCAGTCACCCCGCGGGGGCCGTAAAGACCCAGTACTTC.

This rearrangement joins TRBV29-1 to TRBJ2-7, with 11 bases lining up with TRBD1. This CDR3 has 14 amino acids. Looked up from germline, CDR1 is SQVTM and CDR2 is ANQGSEA. With 6 bases clipped from V and 4 bases from J, the junction kept 8 bases outside the gene matches. CDR3 in amino acids: CSVTGTGGDYEQYF. The CDR3 DNA is TGCAGCGTCACCGGGACAGGGGGGGATTACGAGCAGTACTTC.

This sequence joins TRBV28 and TRBJ1-1; TRBD1 might be the D (5 bases). This CDR3 is 13 amino acids long. Trimming took off 5 bases at V and 4 bases at J, with 11 bases between the two ends. Per germline, CDR1 MDHEN and CDR2 SYDVKM. The CDR3 sequence: CASSAQELTEAFF. As DNA, the CDR3 is TGTGCCAGCAGTGCACAGGAGCTCACTGAAGCTTTCTTT. The full variable domain, completed using reference TRBV28 and TRBJ1-1, is DVKVTQSSRYLVKRTGEKVFLECVQDMDHENMFWYRQDPGLGLRLIYFSYDVKMKEKGDIPEGYSVSREKKERFSLILESASTNQTSMYLCASSAQELTEAFFGQGTRLTVV.

V is TRBV30 and J is TRBJ1-1; D gene uncertain. Deletions cut 2 bases from V and 0 bases from J, with 28 bases between. The CDR3 has 20 amino acids. Germline values: CDR1 GTSNPN, CDR2 SVGIG (reference sequence). CDR3 amino acids: CAWSILGRTFTSYMNTEAFF. The CDR3 region has the DNA TGTGCCTGGAGTATCCTTGGGAGGACTTTTACCAGTTACATGAACACTGAAGCTTTCTTT.

This clone was counted once. The chain employs TRBV21-1 and TRBJ1-2; the table's TRBD1 call for D was not verified on the DNA. TRBV21-1 is described as a pseudogene. This CDR3 has 15 amino acids. This CDR3 reads CASSRDRGVAGGYTF. CDR3 coding DNA: TGTGCCAGCAGCAGAGACAGGGGGGTAGCTGGCGGCTACACCTTC.

The chain carries TRBV6-2 or TRBV6-3 and TRBJ2-7, with 10 bases lining up with TRBD1. The V segment lost 6 bases and the J segment 3 bases; nucleotides outside the gene matches: 11. The CDR3 is made up of 16 amino acids. The germline CDR1 and CDR2 sequences are MNHEY and SVGEGT. DNA of the CDR3: TGTGCCAGCAGCAAGTGGGGGGACAGGGGAAACTACGAGCAGTACTTC. Amino acid sequence: CASSKWGDRGNYEQYF.

This sequence joins TRBV5-1 and TRBJ2-7, with D unclear. Trimming took 2 bases from V and 0 from J, leaving 6 bases between them. Germline-derived CDR1 and CDR2 are SGHRS and YFSETQ. The length of the CDR3 is 13 residues. DNA of the CDR3: TGCGCCAGCAGCTTTAGCAGCTCCTACGAGCAGTACTTC. Translation: CASSFSSSYEQYF. The full variable domain, completed using reference TRBV5-1 and TRBJ2-7, is KAGVTQTPRYLIKTRGQQVTLSCSPISGHRSVSWYQQTPGQGLQFLFEYFSETQRNKGNFPGRFSGRQFSNSRSEMNVSTLELGDSALYLCASSFSSSYEQYFGPGTRLTVT.

The chain carries TRBV30 and TRBJ1-2; the D is unclear. CDR3 size: 15 residues. With 4 bases removed from V and 4 bases from J, the gap between germline ends came to 19 bases. Germline V gene lookup returns CDR1 GTSNPN and CDR2 SVGIG (reference sequence). The CDR3 reads CAWIPGVAPGYGYTF. For the CDR3, the DNA is TGTGCCTGGATCCCCGGAGTGGCGCCTGGCTATGGCTACACCTTC. Variable domain in full (rest from reference TRBV30 and TRBJ1-2): SQTIHQWPATLVQPVGSPLSLECTVEGTSNPNLYWYRQAAGRGLQLLFYSVGIGQISSEVPQNLSASRPQDRQFILSSKKLLLSDSGFYLCAWIPGVAPGYGYTFGSGTRLTVV.

This chain connects TRBV18 to TRBJ1-5, with 7 bases aligning to TRBD1. Germline lookup yields CDR1 KGHSH and CDR2 LQKENI. V shed 6 bases, J shed 3 bases, and the junction held 5 bases outside the gene matches. CDR3 size: 14 residues. The CDR3 DNA reads as TGTGCCAGCTCCCGCCAGGGGGTCAATCAGCCCCAGCATTTT. Translating it yields CASSRQGVNQPQHF.

V and J are TRBV4-3 and TRBJ1-6; tentative D call: TRBD1 (5 bases). CDR3 size: 15 residues. V was clipped by 0 bases and J by 7 bases, with 10 bases between them. Germline CDR1 LGHNA, CDR2 YSLEER. Here the CDR3 DNA reads TGCGCCAGCAGCCAAGAACAGGCTTACAATTCACCCCTCCACTTT. It codes for CASSQEQAYNSPLHF.

The chain is built from TRBV6-5 and TRBJ2-3; 11 bases align to TRBD1. CDR1 and CDR2 from the germline V gene are MNHEY and SVGAGI. With V trimmed by 6 bases and J by 5 bases, 4 bases remained unmatched. This CDR3 region has 14 residues. CDR3 protein: CASRRDRGRDTQYF. The CDR3 nucleotides read TGTGCCAGCAGACGGGACAGGGGGAGAGATACGCAGTATTTT.

This chain connects TRBV7-8 to TRBJ2-3; D is uncertain. This CDR3 has 14 amino acids. Germline V gene lookup returns CDR1 SGHVS and CDR2 FQNEAQ. Trimming left V 2 bases short and J 1 base short, with 7 bases between. CDR3 amino acids: CASSLNSGTDTQYF. DNA for the CDR3: TGTGCCAGCAGCTTAAATTCCGGCACAGATACGCAGTATTTT. The whole variable domain, filled in from reference TRBV7-8 and TRBJ2-3, reads GAGVSQSPRYKVAKRGQDVALRCDPISGHVSLFWYQQALGQGPEFLTYFQNEAQLDKSGLPSDRFFAERPEGSVSTLKIQRTQQEDSAVYLCASSLNSGTDTQYFGPGTRLTVL.

The chain uses TRBV7-3 and TRBJ2-2, with a tentative D call TRBD2 (6 bases). Deletions cut 8 bases from V and 0 bases from J, with 13 bases between. CDR3 length equals 15 residues. The V gene's germline CDR1 is SGHTA and CDR2 FQGTGA. Written as DNA, the CDR3 is TGTGCCAGCCGGAGGGCTGGGGCGAACACCGGGGAGCTGTTTTTT. Translation gives CASRRAGANTGELFF. Looking up the rest from reference TRBV7-3 and TRBJ2-2 gives the full variable domain: GAGVSQTPSNKVTEKGKYVELRCDPISGHTALYWYRQSLGQGPEFLIYFQGTGAADDSGLPNDRFFAVRPEGSVSTLKIQRTERGDSAVYLCASRRAGANTGELFFGEGSRLTVL.

This clone has a handful of counts. The CDR3 DNA is TGTGCCAGTAGTATCCCAGGGTGGGGCACTGAAGCTTTCTTT. Translation: CASSIPGWGTEAFF. The chain has TRBV19 and TRBJ1-1; D possibly corresponds to TRBD1 (5 bases). V was trimmed by 3 bases and J by 4 bases, leaving 12 bases between them. Germline CDR1 LNHDA, CDR2 SQIVND (reference sequence). The CDR3 covers 14 residues.

The chain has TRBV28 and TRBJ1-2; D unresolved. The V gene lost 4 bases and the J gene lost 2 bases, with 17 bases spanning the gap. Germline CDR1 MDHEN, CDR2 SYDVKM. There are 16 residues in the CDR3. CDR3 region: CASSSPYRTGNYGYTF. The CDR3 DNA sequence: TGTGCCAGCAGTTCCCCCTACCGGACGGGAAACTATGGCTACACCTTC.

V usage is TRBV25-1 and J usage is TRBJ2-7; no clear D. Looked up from germline, CDR1 is MGHDK and CDR2 is SYGVNS. V lost 2 bases and J 3 bases, leaving 5 bases between the germline ends. The CDR3 contains 12 residues. This CDR3 reads CASSEVGYEQYF. DNA for the CDR3: TGTGCCAGCAGTGAAGTCGGCTACGAGCAGTACTTC.